The present TCR beta chain was sequenced within a study of cytomegalovirus exposure and HLA in healthy donors (dated by TCRdb to 2015 to 2018). Turning to the overall study: An earlier analysis of approximately 600 of the donors reported more than 250 Gb of sequence data and 120 million or so unique TCR beta sequences from about 200 million T cells. The later analysis used no new phenotypic data to find candidate immune exposures, relying instead on TCR beta sequences and their occurrence across donors. High-throughput TCR immunosequencing, statistical association of individual TCRs with disease status, and machine learning were combined to predict cytomegalovirus infection status. A few DR-DQ haplotypes were treated as single units for association and clustering because of strong linkage in the cohort. Among the roughly 410 genotyped donors, around 81% belonged to the genetic ancestry cluster associated with self-reported Caucasian donors. An earlier analysis of around 640 of the donors used high-throughput TCR beta sequencing to judge whether each TCR beta V gene segment behaved as functional or pseudogenic. Donor age, sex, ethnicity and CMV serostatus were compiled alongside the repertoire data. The T cell repertoires of several hundred subjects were profiled by immunosequencing and related to cytomegalovirus serostatus. In a later analysis, previously published TCR beta repertoires from 670 or so donors were re-analyzed and high-resolution HLA genotyping was added so that TCR occurrence patterns could be studied. The number of typed donors differed by locus: about 620-630 for A, B, C, DRB1 and DQB1; approximately 520 for DQA1; 600 to 610 for DPA1; and 450 to 480 for DPB1. HLA typing covered class I and class II loci at four-digit resolution. The aim of the study was to test whether cataloging public T cell receptors could identify signatures of past pathogen exposure. Roughly 300 gigabases of sequencing data and approximately 84 million unique TCR sequences were included in an early release covering 550 to 800 HLA-typed donors. In a later genetic analysis, genome-wide SNP genotypes for about 55% of the roughly 670 donors were used, and that subset was treated as a discovery cohort. Among some 410 genotyped donors of the cohort, an average of approximately 240,000 unique TCR beta nucleotide sequences was sequenced per donor, of which 15% to 20% were non-productive. Besides the first cohort of 500 to 700 subjects, a separate validation cohort made up of 120 different subjects was used. All discovery cohort repertoires had been generated using a single sequencing platform.

Beyond this particular receptor, the publication reports: An association between a missense DCLRE1C variant and V-gene and J-gene trimming of TCR beta chains was found in a later genetic analysis and replicated in an independent cohort. HLA typing was unavailable for some donors at each locus, so association tests used only the typed subset. Sequencing depth was assumed to be roughly uniform across donors in the presence/absence analyses, though that assumption may not hold. Linkage disequilibrium might explain the correlated functional status among segregating V segments, but an unknown experimental factor could not be ruled out. Because counts were too low, some 17 rarely observed V segments, including chromosome 9 orphons, were excluded from the earlier analysis of roughly 580 of the donors. Most TCR sequences were seen in very few donors, while some public TCRs were found in many individuals. A later analysis found that HLA-associated TCR beta chains were more clonally expanded and had lower generation probabilities than equally common non-associated chains. A group of highly shared sequence variants was considered likely to be a technical artifact of the sequencing pipeline. Compared with the 666-donor mean, donors in an Asian-associated ancestry cluster had fewer N-insertions in productive TCRs, according to a later genetic analysis. Because the 87-base-pair reads could not distinguish some IMGT-functional V segments, including TRBV6-2 and TRBV6-3, those segments were excluded. For the cohort, immune exposure information was limited to CMV serostatus. An earlier analysis of some 560 of the donors showed that most TCR beta V segments appeared in productive rearrangements either about 87% or about 30% of the time, which broadly matched IMGT annotations. In the study, around 160 TCR beta chains were listed as associated with cytomegalovirus. The authors suggested that the approach could potentially be extended to other disease states and immunological phenotypes. In both the original and validation cohorts, the classifier was reported to diagnose cytomegalovirus status with high specificity and sensitivity. A further reported finding was that TCR beta sequences accurately predicted the HLA-A and HLA-B alleles for most subjects in the first cohort. When HLA alleles, especially DR and DQ, strongly co-occurred, attributing TCR associations to individual alleles was difficult. The cohort was sequenced for TCR beta chains only, and without alpha or paired-chain data the features that could be detected were limited. In a later analysis, some 17,000 TCR beta sequences were associated with specific HLA alleles at a false discovery rate of 0.05. Three of the identified cytomegalovirus-associated TCR beta chains were confirmed in vitro to be specific for cytomegalovirus antigens. Several of the top co-occurrence clusters appeared to be linked to parvovirus B19, influenza, CMV and Epstein-Barr virus, according to a later analysis. A later analysis found that TCR association rates varied across HLA loci, with DRB1 alleles showing the most associated TCRs and HLA-C alleles the fewest. In a later analysis, most CMV-associated TCR beta chains were found to appear HLA-restricted, with HLA associations seemingly driven largely by CMV exposure.

The germline V gene gives CDR1 as SNHLY and CDR2 as FYNNEI. At the junction V is shortened by 3 bases and J by 12 bases, with 12 bases in between. From cysteine to phenylalanine, the CDR3 is 11 amino acids long. Only the CDR3 region is kept as DNA, spanning 33 bases read in frame from base 1. A note on this clone: Its binding antigen is unknown. The record has no base qualities; no much larger clone is one base away.

The cohort consisted of hundreds of healthy bone marrow donors. At the time of sampling, every cohort member was nominally healthy, though immune exposures that went unrecorded were likely present. The donor was CMV seropositive and belonged to the group of more than 250 seropositive cohort members. A peripheral blood sample was provided by each donor, and peripheral blood mononuclear cells were used for TCR beta sequencing. The Qiagen DNeasy Blood Extraction Kit was used to extract genomic DNA from the blood cell samples. The protocol used for the library was the immunoSEQ multiplex PCR assay. For the multiplex PCR, a mixture combining 60 forward primers for TCR Vbeta segments and 13 reverse primers for TCR Jbeta segments was used. The CDR3 region of rearranged TCR beta genes was amplified from genomic DNA with a multiplex PCR assay. Amplified TCR beta libraries were sequenced as 87-base-pair reads on the Illumina HiSeq System. The original methods were these. A later analysis counted some 80 million unique TCR beta chains across the 670 or so repertoires, and roughly 11 million of these chains were shared by at least two donors. A nearest-neighbor algorithm error-corrected the raw reads and collapsed the reads into unique sequences, merging closely related sequences to remove PCR and sequencing errors. Alignment of CDR3 sequences to IMGT reference sequences was used to assign V, D and J gene segments. For a sequence to be retained, at least a six-nucleotide match to both a V gene segment and a J gene segment was required. Rearrangements were called productive when the CDR3 lacked stop codons and stayed in frame with V and J; all others were non-productive. Following IMGT convention, CDR3 was defined as the stretch from the second conserved V-encoded cysteine up to the conserved J-encoded phenylalanine. The earlier analysis of some 580 of the donors excluded any sequence lacking an unambiguous match to a single V gene segment. In an earlier analysis of several hundred of the donors, V segments were called functional above 56.7% productive rearrangements and were called segregating when the between-donor standard deviation exceeded 5%. To diagnose cytomegalovirus status from the catalog of TCR beta chain sequences, a statistical classification framework was built. V and J gene assignment, in a later analysis, came from comparing TCR nucleotide sequences with IMGT/GENE-DB human TR gene sequences. A later analysis assigned CDR3 sequences and most-parsimonious VDJ recombination scenarios with the TCRdist pipeline. A later analysis defined each TCR beta chain by its CDR3 amino acid sequence plus V-gene family, and excluded reads lacking a unique V-gene family. In a later analysis, 550 to 650 highly shared, low-generation-probability nucleotide sequences were removed to address suspected cross-contamination and a sequencing artifact. In a later analysis, a clonal expansion index was calculated for each public chain from normalized within-repertoire ranks of inferred template counts. Generation probabilities in a later analysis came from a VDJ recombination model fitted to out-of-frame rearrangements, and those results were checked against IGoR. In a later analysis, hypergeometric tests were used to score TCR-TCR, TCR-HLA and TCR-CMV co-occurrence, with a repertoire-size bias correction applied to TCR pairs. False discovery rates were estimated in a later analysis by permuting HLA or CMV assignments 20 times. In a later analysis, co-occurring TCRs were grouped with DBSCAN, and TCRdist sequence similarity was added when clustering was performed within HLA-allele-positive subsets. Repertoires with fewer than 30,000 or more than 120,000 public chains were left out of co-occurrence clustering, as were four to six repertoires with anomalous nucleotide sharing. TCRdb holds this immuneACCESS table with in-frame rearrangements only. Some clones are missing; in checked studies, unresolved V genes explain under half, and the rest has no known cause. The V and J calls and clone size are taken from that table; D and trimming were inferred from the DNA. The sample table lists about 95,000 clones, more than 75% of them with a count of one. Less than 6% of the sample is taken by the ten largest.

The receptor was isolated from a man aged 25 to 40 in good health and CMV-seropositive. The material sequenced was PBMCs. The rearranged segments are TRBV2 and TRBJ2-7, with no confident D gene call. The sequenced DNA is TGTGCCAGCAGTGACCCAGGCTCCCGGTACTTC. Its translation reads: CASSDPGSRYF. The CDR3, completed at both ends by the reference TRBV2 and TRBJ2-7 genes, gives the full variable domain EPEVTQTPSHQVTQMGQEVILRCVPISNHLYFYWYRQILGQKVEFLVSFYNNEISEKSEIFDDQFSVERPDGSNFTLKIRSTKLEDSAMYFCASSDPGSRYFGPGTRLTVT.